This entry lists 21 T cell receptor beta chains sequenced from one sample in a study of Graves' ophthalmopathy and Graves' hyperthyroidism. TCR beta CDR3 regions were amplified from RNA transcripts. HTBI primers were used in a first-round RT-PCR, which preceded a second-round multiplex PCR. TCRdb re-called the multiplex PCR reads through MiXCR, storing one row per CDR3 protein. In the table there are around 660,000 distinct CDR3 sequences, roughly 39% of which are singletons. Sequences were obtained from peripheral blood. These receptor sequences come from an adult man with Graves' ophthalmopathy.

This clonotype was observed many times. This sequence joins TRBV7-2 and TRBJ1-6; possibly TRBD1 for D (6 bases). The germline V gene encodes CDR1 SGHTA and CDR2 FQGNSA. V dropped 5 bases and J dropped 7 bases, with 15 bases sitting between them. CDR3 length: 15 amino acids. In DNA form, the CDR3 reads TGTGCCAGCAGCCTATTAGGGGGGCGGAATTCACCCCTCCACTTT. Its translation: CASSLLGGRNSPLHF.

CDR3 residues: CASSRGTSGGHGSLETQYF. The DNA of the CDR3 is TGTGCCAGCAGCCGCGGGACTAGCGGGGGCCATGGTAGTTTGGAGACCCAGTACTTC. V gene TRBV12-3 or TRBV12-4 combines with J gene TRBJ2-5, with 14 bases that match TRBD2. This CDR3 has 19 amino acids. Unmatched junction bases numbered 17, after V lost 6 bases and J lost 5 bases.

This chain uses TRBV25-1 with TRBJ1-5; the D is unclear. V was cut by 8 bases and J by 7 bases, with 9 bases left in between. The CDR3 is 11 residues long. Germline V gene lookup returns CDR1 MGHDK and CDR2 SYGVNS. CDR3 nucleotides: TGTGCCAGCGGTGTCGGCCAGCCCCAGCATTTT. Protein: CASGVGQPQHF.

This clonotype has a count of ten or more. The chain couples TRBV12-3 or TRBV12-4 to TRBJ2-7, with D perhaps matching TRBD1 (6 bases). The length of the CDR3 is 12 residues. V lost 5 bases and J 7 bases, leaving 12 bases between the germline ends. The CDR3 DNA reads TGTGCCAGCAGTATACAGGGTCATGAGCAGTACTTC. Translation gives CASSIQGHEQYF.

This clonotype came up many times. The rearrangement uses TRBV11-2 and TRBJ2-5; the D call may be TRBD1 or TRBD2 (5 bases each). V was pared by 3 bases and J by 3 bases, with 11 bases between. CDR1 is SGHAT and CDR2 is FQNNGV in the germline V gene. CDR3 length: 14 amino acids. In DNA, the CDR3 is TGTGCCAGCAGCTTGGTGGGGCGGGAAGAGACCCAGTACTTC. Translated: CASSLVGREETQYF.

Written as DNA, the CDR3 is TGTGCCAGCAGTTTTGGCGGGGACCGCTCCTACTATGGCTACACCTTC. Amino acids: CASSFGGDRSYYGYTF. V is TRBV6-6 and J is TRBJ1-2; tentatively, D is TRBD1 (5 bases). The germline CDR1 and CDR2 sequences are MNHNY and SVGAGI (reference sequence). The ends were cut back, 4 bases at V and 3 bases at J, with 18 bases in the middle. This CDR3 comprises 16 residues.

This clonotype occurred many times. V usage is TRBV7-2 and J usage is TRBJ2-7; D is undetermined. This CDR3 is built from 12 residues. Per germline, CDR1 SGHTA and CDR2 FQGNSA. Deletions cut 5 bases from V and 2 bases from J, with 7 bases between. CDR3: CASSPLPYEQYF. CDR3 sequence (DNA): TGTGCCAGCAGCCCCCTCCCCTACGAGCAGTACTTC.

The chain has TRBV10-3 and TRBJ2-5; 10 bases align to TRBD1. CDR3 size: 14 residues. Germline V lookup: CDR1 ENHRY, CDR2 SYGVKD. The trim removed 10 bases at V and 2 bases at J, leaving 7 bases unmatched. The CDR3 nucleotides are TGTGCCAGCACCGGGACAGGGGCTCAAGAGACCCAGTACTTC. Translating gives CASTGTGAQETQYF.

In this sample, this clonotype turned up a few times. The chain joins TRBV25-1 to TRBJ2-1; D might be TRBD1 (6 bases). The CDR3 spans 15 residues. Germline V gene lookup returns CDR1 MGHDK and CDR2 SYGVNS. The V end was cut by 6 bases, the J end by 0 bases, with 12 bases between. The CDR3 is CASRLTGSSYNEQFF. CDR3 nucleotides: TGTGCCAGCAGGTTAACAGGGAGCTCCTACAATGAGCAGTTCTTC.

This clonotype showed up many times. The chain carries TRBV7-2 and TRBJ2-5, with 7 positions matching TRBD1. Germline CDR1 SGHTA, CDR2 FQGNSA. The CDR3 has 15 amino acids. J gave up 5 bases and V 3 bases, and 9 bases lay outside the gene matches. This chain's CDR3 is CASSFRQGRLETQYF. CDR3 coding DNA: TGTGCCAGCAGCTTCCGACAGGGTCGGTTGGAGACCCAGTACTTC.

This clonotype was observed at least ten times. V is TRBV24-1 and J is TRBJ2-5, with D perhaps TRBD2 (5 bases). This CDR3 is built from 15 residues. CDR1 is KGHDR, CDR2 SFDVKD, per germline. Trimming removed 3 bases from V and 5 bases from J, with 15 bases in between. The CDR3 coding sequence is TGTGCCACCAGTGATCGAGACTACCAGAGGGAGACCCAGTACTTC. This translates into CATSDRDYQRETQYF.

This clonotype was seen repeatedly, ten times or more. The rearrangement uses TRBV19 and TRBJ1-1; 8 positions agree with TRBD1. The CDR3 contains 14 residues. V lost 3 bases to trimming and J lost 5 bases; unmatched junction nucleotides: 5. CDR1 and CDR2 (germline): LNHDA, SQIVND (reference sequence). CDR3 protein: CASSILRGRTEAFF. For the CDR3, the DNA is TGTGCCAGTAGTATTCTCAGGGGGCGAACTGAAGCTTTCTTT.

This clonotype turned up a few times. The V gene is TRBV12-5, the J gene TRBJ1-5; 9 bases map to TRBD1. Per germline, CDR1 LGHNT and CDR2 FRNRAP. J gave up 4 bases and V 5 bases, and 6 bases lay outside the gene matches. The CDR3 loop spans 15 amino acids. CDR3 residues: CASGSDRGGNQPQHF. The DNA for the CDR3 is TGTGCTAGTGGTAGTGACAGGGGGGGTAATCAGCCCCAGCATTTT.

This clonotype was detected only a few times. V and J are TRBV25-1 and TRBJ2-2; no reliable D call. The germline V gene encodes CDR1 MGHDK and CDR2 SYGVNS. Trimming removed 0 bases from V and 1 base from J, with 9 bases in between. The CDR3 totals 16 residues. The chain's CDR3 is CASSEYDGKNTGELFF. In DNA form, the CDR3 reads TGTGCCAGCAGTGAATACGACGGAAAGAACACCGGGGAGCTGTTTTTT. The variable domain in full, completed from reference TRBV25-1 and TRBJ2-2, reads EADIYQTPRYLVIGTGKKITLECSQTMGHDKMYWYQQDPGMELHLIHYSYGVNSTEKGDLSSESTVSRIRTEHFPLTLESARPSHTSQYLCASSEYDGKNTGELFFGEGSRLTVL.

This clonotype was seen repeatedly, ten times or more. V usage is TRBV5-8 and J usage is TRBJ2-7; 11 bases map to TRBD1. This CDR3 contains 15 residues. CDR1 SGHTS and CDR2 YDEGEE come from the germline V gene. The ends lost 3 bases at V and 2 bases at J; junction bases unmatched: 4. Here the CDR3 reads CASSSMGQGAYEQYF. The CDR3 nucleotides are TGTGCCAGCAGCTCGATGGGACAGGGGGCCTACGAGCAGTACTTC.

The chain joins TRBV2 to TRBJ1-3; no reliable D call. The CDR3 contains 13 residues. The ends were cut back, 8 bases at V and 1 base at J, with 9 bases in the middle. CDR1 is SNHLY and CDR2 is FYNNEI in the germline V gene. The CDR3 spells CASLGASGNTIYF. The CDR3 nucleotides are TGTGCCAGCTTGGGAGCTTCTGGAAACACCATATATTTT.

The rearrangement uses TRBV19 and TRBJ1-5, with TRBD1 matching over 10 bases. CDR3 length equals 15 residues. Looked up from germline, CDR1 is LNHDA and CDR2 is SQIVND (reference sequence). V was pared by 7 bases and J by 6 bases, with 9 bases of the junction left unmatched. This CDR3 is CASIHPGQGGQPQHF. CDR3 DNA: TGTGCCAGTATCCACCCCGGACAGGGGGGTCAGCCCCAGCATTTT.

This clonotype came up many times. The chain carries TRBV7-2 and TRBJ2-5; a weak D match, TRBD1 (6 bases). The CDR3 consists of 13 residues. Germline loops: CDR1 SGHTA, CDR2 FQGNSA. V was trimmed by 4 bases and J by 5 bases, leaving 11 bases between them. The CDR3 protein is CASSSTRGETQYF. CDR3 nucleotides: TGTGCCAGCAGCTCTACTAGGGGGGAGACCCAGTACTTC.

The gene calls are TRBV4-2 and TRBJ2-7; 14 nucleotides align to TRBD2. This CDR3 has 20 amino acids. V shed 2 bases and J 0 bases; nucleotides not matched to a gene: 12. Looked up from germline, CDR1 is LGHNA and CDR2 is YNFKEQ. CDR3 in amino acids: CASSQLYQGLAGEGSYEQYF. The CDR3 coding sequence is TGTGCCAGCAGCCAACTTTATCAGGGACTAGCGGGAGAGGGCTCCTACGAGCAGTACTTC.

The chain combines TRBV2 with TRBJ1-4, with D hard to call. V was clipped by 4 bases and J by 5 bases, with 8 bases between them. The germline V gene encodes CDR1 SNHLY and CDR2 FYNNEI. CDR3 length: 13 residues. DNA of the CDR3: TGTGCCAGCAGTGCCAGCTACAATGAAAAACTGTTTTTT. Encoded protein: CASSASYNEKLFF.

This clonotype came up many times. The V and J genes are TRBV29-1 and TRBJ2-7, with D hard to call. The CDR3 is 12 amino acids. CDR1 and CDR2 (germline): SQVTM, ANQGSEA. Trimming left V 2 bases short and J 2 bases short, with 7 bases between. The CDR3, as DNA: TGCAGCGTTGAATACCCTACCTACGAGCAGTACTTC. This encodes CSVEYPTYEQYF.